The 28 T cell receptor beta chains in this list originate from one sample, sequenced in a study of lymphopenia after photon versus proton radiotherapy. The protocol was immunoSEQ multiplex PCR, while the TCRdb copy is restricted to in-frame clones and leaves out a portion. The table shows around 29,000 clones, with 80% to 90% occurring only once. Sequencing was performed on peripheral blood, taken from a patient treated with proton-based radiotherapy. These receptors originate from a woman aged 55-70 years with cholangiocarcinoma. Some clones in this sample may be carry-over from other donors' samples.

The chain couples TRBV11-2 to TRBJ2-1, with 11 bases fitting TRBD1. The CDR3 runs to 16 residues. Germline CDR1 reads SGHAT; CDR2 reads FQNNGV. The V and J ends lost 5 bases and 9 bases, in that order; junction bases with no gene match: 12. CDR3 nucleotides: TGTGCCAGCAGCCTTACCTCCGGGACAGGGGGTACTGAGCAGTTCTTC. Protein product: CASSLTSGTGGTEQFF.

CDR3 residues: CASRQQGPGYGYTF. CDR3 nucleotide sequence: TGTGCCAGCAGACAACAGGGACCGGGCTATGGCTACACCTTC. The V gene is TRBV7-8, the J gene TRBJ1-2, with a tentative D call TRBD1 (6 bases). Germline V lookup: CDR1 SGHVS, CDR2 FQNEAQ. V lost 6 bases to trimming and J lost 4 bases, with 15 bases between them. This CDR3 region has 14 residues.

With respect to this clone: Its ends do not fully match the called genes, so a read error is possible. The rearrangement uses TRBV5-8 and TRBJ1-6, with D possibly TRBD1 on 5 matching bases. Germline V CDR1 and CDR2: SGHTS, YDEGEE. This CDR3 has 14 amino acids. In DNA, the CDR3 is TGTGCCGGCAGCTCGGGACGGGGGAGTTCACCCCTCCACTTT. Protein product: CAGSSGRGSSPLHF. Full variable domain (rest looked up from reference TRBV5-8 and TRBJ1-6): EAGVTQSPTHLIKTRGQQATLRCSPISGHTSVYWYQQALGLGLQFLLWYDEGEERNRGNFPPRFSGRQFPNYSSELNVNALELEDSALYLCAGSSGRGSSPLHFGNGTRLTVT.

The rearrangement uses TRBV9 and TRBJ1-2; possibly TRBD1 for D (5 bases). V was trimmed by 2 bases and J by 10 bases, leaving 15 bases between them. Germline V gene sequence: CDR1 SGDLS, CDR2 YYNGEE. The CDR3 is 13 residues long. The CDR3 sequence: CASSVADGGDYTF. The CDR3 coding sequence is TGTGCCAGCAGCGTCGCCGATGGGGGTGACTACACCTTC.

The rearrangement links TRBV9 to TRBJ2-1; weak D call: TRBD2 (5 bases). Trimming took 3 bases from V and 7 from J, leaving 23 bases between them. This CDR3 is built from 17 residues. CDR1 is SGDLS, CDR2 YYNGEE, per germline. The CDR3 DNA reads TGTGCCAGCAGCGCTTACGCGGGCGGAAACCTGGGTAATGAGCAGTTCTTC. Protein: CASSAYAGGNLGNEQFF.

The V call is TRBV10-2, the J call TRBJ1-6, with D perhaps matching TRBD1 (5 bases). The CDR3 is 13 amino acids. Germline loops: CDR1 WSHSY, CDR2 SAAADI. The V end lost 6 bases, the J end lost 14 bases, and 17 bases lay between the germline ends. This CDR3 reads CASRPGTQGALHF. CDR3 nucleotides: TGCGCCAGCAGACCCGGGACCCAAGGGGCCCTCCACTTT.

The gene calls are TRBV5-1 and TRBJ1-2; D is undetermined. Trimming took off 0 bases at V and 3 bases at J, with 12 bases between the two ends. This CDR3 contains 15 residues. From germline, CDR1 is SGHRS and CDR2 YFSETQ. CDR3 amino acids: CASSLVAGLDYGYTF. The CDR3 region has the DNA TGCGCCAGCAGCTTGGTGGCAGGCTTGGACTATGGCTACACCTTC.

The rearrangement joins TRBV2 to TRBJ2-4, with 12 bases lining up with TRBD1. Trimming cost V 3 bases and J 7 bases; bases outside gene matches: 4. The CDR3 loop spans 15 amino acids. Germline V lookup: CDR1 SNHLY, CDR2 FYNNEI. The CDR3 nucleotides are TGTGCCAGCAGTGACCTGGGACAGGGGGCTAACATTCAGTACTTC. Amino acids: CASSDLGQGANIQYF.

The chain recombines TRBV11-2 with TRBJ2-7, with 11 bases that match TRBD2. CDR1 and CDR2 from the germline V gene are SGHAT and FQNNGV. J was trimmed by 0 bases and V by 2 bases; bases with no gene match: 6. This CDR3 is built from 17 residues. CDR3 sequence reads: CASSLRLAGGSSYEQYF. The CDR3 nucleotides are TGTGCCAGCAGCTTAAGGCTAGCGGGGGGCAGCTCCTACGAGCAGTACTTC.

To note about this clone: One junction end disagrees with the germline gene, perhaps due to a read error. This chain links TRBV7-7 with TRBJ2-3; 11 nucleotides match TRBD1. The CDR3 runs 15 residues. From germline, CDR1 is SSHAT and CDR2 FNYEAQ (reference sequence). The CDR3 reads CASSQGQGGTDTQYF. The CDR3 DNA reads TGTGCTAGCAGCCAGGGACAGGGGGGCACAGATACGCAGTATTTT.

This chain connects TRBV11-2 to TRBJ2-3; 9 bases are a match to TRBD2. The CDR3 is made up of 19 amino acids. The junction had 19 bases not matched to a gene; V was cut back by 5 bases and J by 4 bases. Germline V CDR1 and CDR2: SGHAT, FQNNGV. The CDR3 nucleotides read TGTGCCAGCAGCGCACCGGGACTAGCCAGTCACGGGGGGGCAGATACGCAGTATTTT. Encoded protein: CASSAPGLASHGGADTQYF.

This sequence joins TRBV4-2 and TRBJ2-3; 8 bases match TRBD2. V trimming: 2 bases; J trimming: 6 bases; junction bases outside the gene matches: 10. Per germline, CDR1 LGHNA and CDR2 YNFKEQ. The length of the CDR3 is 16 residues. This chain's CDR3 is CASSQSGPSGGDTQYF. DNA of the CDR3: TGTGCCAGCAGCCAATCGGGCCCAAGCGGGGGCGATACGCAGTATTTT.

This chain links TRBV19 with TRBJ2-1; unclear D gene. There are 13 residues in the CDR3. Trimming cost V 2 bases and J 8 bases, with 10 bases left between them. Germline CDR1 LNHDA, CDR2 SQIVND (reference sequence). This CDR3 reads CASSIRVFDEQFF. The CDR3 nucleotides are TGTGCCAGTAGTATAAGGGTATTCGATGAGCAGTTCTTC.

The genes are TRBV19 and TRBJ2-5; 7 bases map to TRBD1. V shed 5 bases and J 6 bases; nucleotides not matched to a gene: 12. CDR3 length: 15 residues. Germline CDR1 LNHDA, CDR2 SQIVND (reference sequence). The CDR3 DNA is TGTGCCAGTAGTCCCCAGGGGCAGGGGGTGAAGACCCAGTACTTC. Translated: CASSPQGQGVKTQYF.

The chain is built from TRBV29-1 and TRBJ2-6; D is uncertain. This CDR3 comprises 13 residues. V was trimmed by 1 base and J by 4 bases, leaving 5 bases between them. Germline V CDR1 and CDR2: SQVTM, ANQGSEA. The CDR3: CSVEGAGANVLTF. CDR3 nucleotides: TGCAGCGTTGAAGGAGCGGGGGCCAACGTCCTGACTTTC. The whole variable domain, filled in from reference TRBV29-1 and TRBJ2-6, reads SAVISQKPSRDICQRGTSLTIQCQVDSQVTMMFWYRQQPGQSLTLIATANQGSEATYESGFVIDKFPISRPNLTFSTLTVSNMSPEDSSIYLCSVEGAGANVLTFGAGSRLTVL.

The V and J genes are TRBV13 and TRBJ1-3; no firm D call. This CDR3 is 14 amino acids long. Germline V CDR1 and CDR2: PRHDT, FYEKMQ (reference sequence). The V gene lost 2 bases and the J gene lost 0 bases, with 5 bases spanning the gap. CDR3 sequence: CASSLRVSGNTIYF. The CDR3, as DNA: TGTGCCAGCAGCTTACGAGTCTCTGGAAACACCATATATTTT. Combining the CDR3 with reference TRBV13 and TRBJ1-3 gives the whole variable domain AAGVIQSPRHLIKEKRETATLKCYPIPRHDTVYWYQQGPGQDPQFLISFYEKMQSDKGSIPDRFSAQQFSDYHSELNMSSLELGDSALYFCASSLRVSGNTIYFGEGSWLTVV.

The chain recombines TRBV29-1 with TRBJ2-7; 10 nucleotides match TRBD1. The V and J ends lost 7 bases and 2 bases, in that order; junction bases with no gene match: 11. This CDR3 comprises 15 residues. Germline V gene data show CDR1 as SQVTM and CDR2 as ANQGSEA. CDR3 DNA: TGCAGCGCCCGGACCGGGACAGGGGCGCCCTACGAGCAGTACTTC. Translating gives CSARTGTGAPYEQYF.

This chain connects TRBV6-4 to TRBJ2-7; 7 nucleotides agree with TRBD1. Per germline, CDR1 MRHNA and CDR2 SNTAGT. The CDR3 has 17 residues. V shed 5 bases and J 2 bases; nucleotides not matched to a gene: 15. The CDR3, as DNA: TGTGCCAGCAGTCACCCTCCCAACAGGGGCCGACCCTACGAGCAGTACTTC. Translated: CASSHPPNRGRPYEQYF.

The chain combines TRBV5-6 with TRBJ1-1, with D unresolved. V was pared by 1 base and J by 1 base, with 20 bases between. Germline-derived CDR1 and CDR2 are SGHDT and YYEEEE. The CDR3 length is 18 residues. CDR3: CASSLKGFGGYGNTEAFF. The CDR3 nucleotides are TGTGCCAGCAGCTTGAAGGGTTTTGGCGGGTATGGGAACACTGAAGCTTTCTTT.

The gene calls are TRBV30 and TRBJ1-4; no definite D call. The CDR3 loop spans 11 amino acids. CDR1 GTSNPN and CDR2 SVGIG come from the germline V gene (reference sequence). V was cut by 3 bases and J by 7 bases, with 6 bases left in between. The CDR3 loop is CAWSLREKLFF. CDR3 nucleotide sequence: TGTGCCTGGAGCCTACGTGAAAAACTGTTTTTT.

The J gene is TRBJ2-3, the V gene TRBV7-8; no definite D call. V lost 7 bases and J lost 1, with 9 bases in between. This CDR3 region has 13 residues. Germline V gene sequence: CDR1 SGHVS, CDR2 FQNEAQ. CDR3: CASIPRGTDTQYF. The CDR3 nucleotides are TGTGCCAGCATCCCTAGGGGCACAGATACGCAGTATTTT.

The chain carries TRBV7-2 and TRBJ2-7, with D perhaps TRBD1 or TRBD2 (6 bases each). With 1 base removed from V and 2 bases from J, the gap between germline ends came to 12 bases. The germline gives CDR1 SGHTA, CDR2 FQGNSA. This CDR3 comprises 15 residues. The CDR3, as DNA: TGTGCCAGCAGCTTAGGTGCGGGACACGCCTACGAGCAGTACTTC. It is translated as CASSLGAGHAYEQYF.

The CDR3 bases are TGTGCCAGCAGTGAAAGGCCAGTCCAGGTAAATGAGCAGTTCTTC. This encodes CASSERPVQVNEQFF. The gene calls are TRBV6-1 and TRBJ2-1; no clear D gene. The CDR3 has 15 amino acids. V lost 2 bases, J lost 7 bases, and 15 bases lay in between. Germline V CDR1 and CDR2: MNHNS, SASEGT.

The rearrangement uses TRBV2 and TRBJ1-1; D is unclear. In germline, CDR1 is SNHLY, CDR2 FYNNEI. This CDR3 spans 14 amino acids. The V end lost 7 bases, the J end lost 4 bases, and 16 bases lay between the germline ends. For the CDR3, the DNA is TGTGCCAGCACGAGAACAAGAGGTAGCACTGAAGCTTTCTTT. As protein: CASTRTRGSTEAFF.

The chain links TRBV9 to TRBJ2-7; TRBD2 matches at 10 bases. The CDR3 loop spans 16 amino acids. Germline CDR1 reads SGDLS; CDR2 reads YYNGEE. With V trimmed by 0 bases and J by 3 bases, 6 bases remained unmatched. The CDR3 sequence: CASSVGASGGYYEQYF. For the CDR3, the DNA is TGTGCCAGCAGCGTAGGAGCTAGCGGGGGATACTACGAGCAGTACTTC.

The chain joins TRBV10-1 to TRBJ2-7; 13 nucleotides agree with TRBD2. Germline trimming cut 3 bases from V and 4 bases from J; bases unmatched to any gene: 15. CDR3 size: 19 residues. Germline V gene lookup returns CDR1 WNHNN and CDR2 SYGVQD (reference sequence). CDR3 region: CASSDRDNGTSGDRYEQYF. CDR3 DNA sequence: TGCGCCAGCAGTGACCGGGACAACGGGACTAGCGGGGATCGGTACGAGCAGTACTTC.

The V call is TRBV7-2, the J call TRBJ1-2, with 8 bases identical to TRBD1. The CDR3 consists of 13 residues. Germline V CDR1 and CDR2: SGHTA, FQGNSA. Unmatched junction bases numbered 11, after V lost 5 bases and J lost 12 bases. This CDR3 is CASSPRTGSAHTF. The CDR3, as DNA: TGTGCCAGCAGCCCTCGGACAGGGTCGGCTCACACCTTC.

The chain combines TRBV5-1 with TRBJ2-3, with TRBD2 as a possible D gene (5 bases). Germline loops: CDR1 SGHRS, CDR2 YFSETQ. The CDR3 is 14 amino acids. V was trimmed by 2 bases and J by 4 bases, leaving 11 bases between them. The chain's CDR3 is CASSFQASSDTQYF. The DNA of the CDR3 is TGCGCCAGCAGCTTTCAGGCTAGCTCAGATACGCAGTATTTT.